This is a list of T cell receptor beta chains from one sample in a study of persistence of HIV-infected CD4 T cells. These receptors have no known antigen. Only in-frame clones appear in the TCRdb table, and some are missing; sequencing was by immunoSEQ multiplex PCR. The sample lists 40,000 to 50,000 clones, around 80% seen once, with 3% in the top ten. The sample in question was CD4+ T cells sorted from PBMCs after roughly 19-hour stimulation, obtained from a patient who received antiretroviral therapy. The source is an adult man with HIV who was CMV-seropositive. Each CDR3 is given with its conserved first and last residue. D genes are given only for firm matches. Size values are once, few and many counts, or a class for expanded clones, and some rows have none.

V: TRBV29-1; J: TRBJ2-6; size: few; D: -; CDR3: CSVGSGSGANVLTF; DNA: TGCAGCGTTGGGTCGGGCTCTGGGGCCAACGTCCTGACTTTC
V: TRBV29-1; J: TRBJ1-5; size: -; D: -; CDR3: CSVEGDNQPQHF; DNA: TGCAGCGTTGAAGGGGACAATCAGCCCCAGCATTTT
V: TRBV6-6; J: TRBJ1-5; size: -; D: TRBD1; CDR3: CASRDRADQPQHF; DNA: TGTGCCAGCAGGGACAGGGCGGATCAGCCCCAGCATTTT
V: TRBV30; J: TRBJ1-2; size: -; D: TRBD1; CDR3: CARGGWGYGYTF; DNA: TGTGCCCGAGGGGGCTGGGGCTATGGCTACACCTTC
V: TRBV6-5; J: TRBJ1-1; size: once; D: TRBD1; CDR3: CASSYSGQGDLKAFF; DNA: TGTGCCAGCAGTTACTCGGGACAGGGGGACCTGAAAGCTTTCTTT
V: TRBV5-1; J: TRBJ2-7; size: -; D: -; CDR3: CASSSQGPSYEQYF; DNA: TGCGCCAGCAGTTCTCAAGGCCCCTCCTACGAGCAGTACTTC
V: TRBV5-1; J: TRBJ2-7; size: -; D: -; CDR3: CASSSDGNRLSEQYF; DNA: TGCGCCAGCAGCTCGGACGGGAACCGCCTGTCCGAGCAGTACTTC
V: TRBV7-2; J: TRBJ1-5; size: -; D: -; CDR3: CASSLQASNQPQHF; DNA: TGTGCCAGCAGCTTACAAGCTAGCAATCAGCCCCAGCATTTT
V: TRBV11-2; J: TRBJ2-4; size: -; D: TRBD1; CDR3: CASSSTDRMAKNIQYF; DNA: TGTGCCAGCAGCTCAACGGACAGGATGGCCAAAAACATTCAGTACTTC
V: TRBV5-1; J: TRBJ1-1; size: -; D: TRBD1; CDR3: CASRGGQGMNTEAFF; DNA: TGCGCCAGCAGGGGGGGACAGGGTATGAACACTGAAGCTTTCTTT
V: TRBV25-1; J: TRBJ1-6; size: -; D: TRBD1; CDR3: CASTRTGHGSPLHF; DNA: TGTGCCAGCACGCGGACAGGGCACGGTTCACCCCTCCACTTT